Listed below are T cell receptor beta chains from one sample, sequenced in a study of response to subunit inactivated influenza vaccine. TCRdb independently ran MiXCR on the RT-PCR reads; one entry per CDR3 protein. Altogether about 800,000 distinct CDR3 sequences are present, 21% being singletons, with the ten largest covering more than 8.5%. The source was PBMCs from blood, collected less than 6 days after vaccination. These receptors all come from a man in his fifties or sixties who received an inactivated influenza vaccine. Each CDR3 is given with its conserved first and last residue. D genes are given only for firm matches. Clone size appears in some rows only: once, few, many, or a class for an expanded clone.

clone_size	d_call	v_call	j_call	cdr3_aa	cdr3_nt
.	TRBD1	TRBV3-1	TRBJ1-2	CASSQAGTGGSYRYGYTF	TGTGCCAGCAGCCAGGCCGGGACAGGGGGGTCATATCGCTATGGCTACACCTTC
.	.	TRBV10-3	TRBJ1-2	CAISDGAGGYTF	TGTGCCATCAGTGATGGGGCAGGTGGCTACACCTTC
.	TRBD2	TRBV27	TRBJ2-1	CASSERERSYNEQFF	TGTGCCAGCAGTGAGCGGGAGAGGTCCTACAATGAGCAGTTCTTC
many	TRBD1	TRBV27	TRBJ2-1	CASRGTVLNNNEQFF	TGTGCCAGCAGAGGGACAGTACTCAACAACAATGAGCAGTTCTTC
.	.	TRBV19	TRBJ2-4	CASSRDPSPNIQYF	TGTGCCAGTAGTCGGGACCCAAGCCCAAACATTCAGTACTTC
.	.	TRBV10-3	TRBJ2-7	CATSGTVPSYEQYF	TGTGCCACCTCCGGCACGGTGCCTTCCTACGAGCAGTACTTC
.	.	TRBV9	TRBJ2-5	CASSVGPLQETQYF	TGTGCCAGCAGCGTAGGACCTCTCCAAGAGACCCAGTACTTC
.	.	TRBV7-2	TRBJ2-7	CASSLLGIVTYEQYF	TGTGCCAGCAGCTTACTCGGGATCGTGACATACGAGCAGTACTTC
.	TRBD2	TRBV11-1	TRBJ2-1	CASSLAALRAGGPRPNEQFF	TGTGCCAGCAGCTTAGCAGCTTTGAGAGCGGGGGGCCCTCGTCCCAATGAGCAGTTCTTC
.	TRBD1	TRBV5-1	TRBJ1-2	CASSSTGANYGYTF	TGCGCCAGCAGCTCGACAGGGGCTAACTATGGCTACACCTTC
.	TRBD2	TRBV18	TRBJ2-1	CASSPRTWTSGRNHEQFF	TGTGCCAGCTCACCACGGACCTGGACTAGCGGGAGAAACCATGAGCAGTTCTTC
.	.	TRBV6-5	TRBJ2-7	CASSYTASYEQYF	TGTGCCAGCAGTTACACGGCCTCCTACGAGCAGTACTTC
.	.	TRBV5-1	TRBJ2-2	CASSTPQHSLASNTGELFF	TGCGCCAGCAGCACACCCCAACATTCACTAGCCTCGAACACCGGGGAGCTGTTTTTT
few	TRBD1	TRBV27	TRBJ2-3	CASSLGQGLHTNTQYF	TGTGCCAGCAGTTTGGGACAGGGGTTACACACGAATACGCAGTATTTT
.	.	TRBV18	TRBJ1-1	CASSVDRYGTEAFF	TGTGCCAGCTCAGTAGACAGGTATGGGACTGAAGCTTTCTTT
.	.	TRBV6-5	TRBJ2-7	CASSYLGRTGSYEQYF	TGTGCCAGCAGTTACTTGGGAAGAACGGGCTCCTACGAGCAGTACTTC
.	TRBD1	TRBV2	TRBJ2-3	CASTSGTATTDTQYF	TGTGCCAGCACCTCCGGGACAGCGACCACAGATACGCAGTATTTT
few	TRBD2	TRBV20-1	TRBJ2-1	CSANPGTSVVNEQFF	TGCAGTGCTAATCCTGGGACTAGCGTCGTCAATGAGCAGTTCTTC
many	.	TRBV12-3/TRBV12-4	TRBJ2-5	CASSLWAGLQETQYF	TGTGCCAGCAGTTTATGGGCAGGACTCCAAGAGACCCAGTACTTC
.	.	TRBV5-1	TRBJ2-1	CASSFEETVYNEQFF	TGCGCCAGCAGCTTTGAGGAGACAGTCTACAATGAGCAGTTCTTC
.	TRBD2	TRBV4-2	TRBJ2-4	CASSPGGSVAKNIQYF	TGTGCCAGCAGCCCGGGGGGGTCCGTAGCCAAAAACATTCAGTACTTC
.	TRBD1	TRBV24-1	TRBJ2-2	CATQPTGEGDGELFF	TGTGCCACCCAGCCAACAGGGGAAGGAGACGGGGAGCTGTTTTTT
.	.	TRBV12-3/TRBV12-4	TRBJ1-6	CASSLAGDASSYNSPLHF	TGTGCCAGCAGTTTAGCAGGGGACGCGAGCTCCTATAATTCACCCCTCCACTTT
.	TRBD2	TRBV25-1	TRBJ2-1	CASSEYSSGRSSYNEQFF	TGTGCCAGCAGTGAATATTCTAGCGGGAGGTCTTCCTACAATGAGCAGTTCTTC
few	.	TRBV7-9	TRBJ2-3	CASTPLGGLATDTQYF	TGTGCCAGCACCCCGTTGGGGGGCCTAGCAACAGATACGCAGTATTTT
few	.	TRBV9	TRBJ1-3	CASDPGAQSSGNTIYF	TGTGCCAGCGACCCTGGGGCTCAGAGCTCTGGAAACACCATATATTTT
many	TRBD1	TRBV7-9	TRBJ1-1	CASSLGQGMTEAFF	TGTGCCAGCAGCTTAGGACAGGGTATGACTGAAGCTTTCTTT
few	.	TRBV20-1	TRBJ1-5	CSARPGGSSNQPQHF	TGCAGTGCTAGACCGGGCGGGTCTAGCAATCAGCCCCAGCATTTT
.	TRBD2	TRBV7-9	TRBJ2-3	CASSYLEGLASTDTQYF	TGTGCCAGCAGCTACCTCGAGGGACTAGCGAGCACAGATACGCAGTATTTT
many	TRBD1	TRBV4-3	TRBJ2-7	CASSQYKGADSYEQYF	TGCGCCAGCAGCCAATATAAGGGGGCCGACTCCTACGAGCAGTACTTC
.	.	TRBV20-1	TRBJ2-3	CSVNRGPSTETQYF	TGCAGCGTAAACCGGGGCCCTAGCACAGAAACGCAGTATTTT
.	.	TRBV12-3/TRBV12-4	TRBJ2-7	CASTLAGEQYF	TGTGCCAGCACCCTTGCAGGGGAGCAGTACTTC
.	.	TRBV7-2	TRBJ2-5	CASSPGPERETQYF	TGTGCCAGCAGCCCCGGACCGGAGAGGGAGACCCAGTACTTC
few	.	TRBV4-3	TRBJ2-2	CASSQDATGELFF	TGCGCCAGCAGCCAAGATGCCACCGGGGAGCTGTTTTTT
.	TRBD1	TRBV10-3	TRBJ1-2	CAISADRDYGYTF	TGTGCCATCAGTGCGGACAGGGACTATGGCTACACCTTC
.	TRBD1	TRBV5-1	TRBJ1-6	CASSAGQGFGSPLHF	TGCGCCAGCAGCGCGGGACAGGGTTTTGGTTCACCCCTCCACTTT
many	TRBD1	TRBV27	TRBJ1-5	CASSKNSGTGVYQPQHF	TGTGCCAGCAGTAAGAACTCCGGGACAGGGGTATATCAGCCCCAGCATTTT
.	.	TRBV18	TRBJ1-1	CASSNHGILNTEAFF	TGTGCCAGCTCCAACCACGGTATTTTAAACACTGAAGCTTTCTTT
few	.	TRBV6-5	TRBJ2-2	CASSYSTRAGELFF	TGTGCCAGCAGTTACTCGACCAGGGCCGGGGAGCTGTTTTTT
.	TRBD1	TRBV6-2/TRBV6-3	TRBJ2-7	CASTGTDHTTNYEQYF	TGTGCCAGCACCGGGACAGACCATACTACGAACTACGAGCAGTACTTC
.	.	TRBV7-6	TRBJ2-7	CASSPPGSGAYEQYF	TGTGCCAGCAGCCCCCCTGGGTCCGGGGCCTACGAGCAGTACTTC
few	TRBD2	TRBV29-1	TRBJ2-1	CSVEKTSGRSDEQFF	TGCAGCGTTGAAAAGACTAGCGGAAGAAGCGATGAGCAGTTCTTC
.	TRBD2	TRBV12-3/TRBV12-4	TRBJ2-4	CASGRGVSQVVNIQYF	TGTGCCAGCGGGCGGGGGGTAAGCCAGGTAGTAAACATTCAGTACTTC
many	TRBD1	TRBV9	TRBJ1-5	CASSPGGGPQPQHF	TGTGCCAGCAGCCCAGGGGGGGGCCCTCAGCCCCAGCATTTT
few	TRBD2	TRBV15	TRBJ2-1	CATSLQTSDEQFF	TGTGCCACCAGCCTTCAGACTAGCGATGAGCAGTTCTTC